This passage covers 29 T cell receptor beta chains from one sample sequenced in a study of blood T cell repertoires in COVID-19. The table came from immunoSEQ multiplex PCR; TCRdb's copy has only in-frame clones and leaves some out. The sample shows 100,000 to 120,000 clones, approximately 81% of them seen only once. The specimen was peripheral blood. The receptors come from a man aged 35 to 55 with acute or convalescent COVID-19.

This clone has a handful of counts. The CDR3 sequence: CASKTGLNQPQHF. Here the CDR3 DNA reads TGTGCCAGCAAGACAGGGCTCAATCAGCCCCAGCATTTT. The genes are TRBV28 and TRBJ1-5; 7 bases are shared with TRBD1. CDR1 and CDR2 (germline): MDHEN, SYDVKM. J gave up 3 bases and V 7 bases, and 3 bases lay outside the gene matches. This CDR3 spans 13 amino acids.

This rearrangement joins TRBV19 to TRBJ1-5, with 7 bases that match TRBD1. The ends lost 3 bases at V and 5 bases at J; junction bases unmatched: 4. Germline V gene sequence: CDR1 LNHDA, CDR2 SQIVND (reference sequence). The CDR3 totals 14 residues. CDR3: CASSILQGDQPQHF. The CDR3 region has the DNA TGTGCCAGTAGTATTCTTCAGGGGGATCAGCCCCAGCATTTT.

This clone was found a few times. V gene TRBV27 combines with J gene TRBJ1-2; 8 bases are a match to TRBD1. The V and J ends lost 3 bases and 4 bases, in that order; junction bases with no gene match: 7. CDR3 length: 15 residues. CDR1 and CDR2 from the germline V gene are MNHEY and SMNVEV (reference sequence). The chain's CDR3 is CASSLRGQAFYGYTF. The CDR3 region has the DNA TGTGCCAGCAGTTTGAGGGGACAGGCCTTCTATGGCTACACCTTC.

The J gene is TRBJ2-3, the V gene TRBV27, with 7 bases matching TRBD2. Trimming at V came to 2 bases and at J to 3 bases, leaving 8 bases not matched to a gene. CDR3 length: 16 amino acids. The germline V gene encodes CDR1 MNHEY and CDR2 SMNVEV (reference sequence). CDR3 protein: CASSLTTSPATDTQYF. The CDR3, as DNA: TGTGCCAGCAGTTTAACGACTAGCCCGGCGACAGATACGCAGTATTTT.

The chain joins TRBV3-1 (or the pseudogene TRBV3-2) to TRBJ1-1; D gene unclear. In germline, CDR1 is LGHDT, CDR2 YNNKEL (reference sequence). The CDR3 loop spans 14 amino acids. V was pared by 0 bases and J by 8 bases, with 13 bases between. CDR3 sequence: CASSQDGAGSEAFF. The CDR3 DNA reads as TGTGCCAGCAGCCAAGATGGCGCAGGTTCCGAAGCTTTCTTT.

The V call is TRBV6-5, the J call TRBJ2-5; 9 bases are a match to TRBD1. Per the germline V gene, CDR1 is MNHEY and CDR2 is SVGAGI. Germline trimming cut 1 base from V and 5 bases from J; bases unmatched to any gene: 5. The CDR3 contains 15 residues. The CDR3 nucleotides read TGTGCCAGCAGTTACTGGACAGGGGTTAGTGAGACCCAGTACTTC. Translation gives CASSYWTGVSETQYF.

The chain links TRBV9 to TRBJ2-5, with a weak D call TRBD1 (5 bases). The germline V gene has CDR1 SGDLS and CDR2 YYNGEE. The ends were cut back, 4 bases at V and 2 bases at J, with 9 bases in the middle. The CDR3 is made up of 13 amino acids. In DNA, the CDR3 is TGTGCCAGCAGCCCACAGGAGCAAGAGACCCAGTACTTC. Its protein product is CASSPQEQETQYF.

V is TRBV11-2 and J is TRBJ2-2; 8 bases agree with TRBD2. This CDR3 has 18 residues. V lost 4 bases, J lost 0 bases, and 10 bases stayed unmatched. Per germline, CDR1 SGHAT and CDR2 FQNNGV. CDR3 sequence reads: CASSSGGTLSANTGELFF. CDR3 DNA: TGTGCCAGCAGCTCGGGGGGGACTTTAAGCGCGAACACCGGGGAGCTGTTTTTT. The full variable domain, in which reference TRBV11-2 and TRBJ2-2 provide the parts outside the CDR3, is EAGVAQSPRYKIIEKRQSVAFWCNPISGHATLYWYQQILGQGPKLLIQFQNNGVVDDSQLPKDRFSAERLKGVDSTLKIQPAKLEDSAVYLCASSSGGTLSANTGELFFGEGSRLTVL.

The chain employs TRBV7-3 and TRBJ2-6; the match to TRBD1 covers 10 bases. There are 18 residues in the CDR3. Germline CDR1 and CDR2: SGHTA and FQGTGA. Trimming removed 5 bases from V and 0 bases from J; junction bases left unmatched: 7. CDR3 sequence: CASSGNRDRGSGANVLTF. Here the CDR3 DNA reads TGTGCCAGCAGCGGGAACCGGGACAGGGGCTCTGGGGCCAACGTCCTGACTTTC.

The rearrangement joins TRBV2 to TRBJ2-1, with 11 nucleotides matching TRBD2. V shed 10 bases and J 8 bases; nucleotides not matched to a gene: 7. The CDR3 has 13 residues. CDR1 and CDR2 (germline): SNHLY, FYNNEI. In DNA form, the CDR3 reads TGTGCCATCCTAGCGGGGGGCGGGGATGAGCAGTTCTTC. Amino acids: CAILAGGGDEQFF.

The chain combines TRBV4-1 with TRBJ2-7; possible D gene TRBD2, 5 bases. With 4 bases removed from V and 10 bases from J, the gap between germline ends came to 17 bases. Germline CDR1 reads MGHRA; CDR2 reads YSYEKL. This CDR3 is built from 13 residues. CDR3 coding DNA: TGCGCCAGCAGCCCGAGGGTGGCGACGACTCAGTACTTC. It codes for CASSPRVATTQYF.

The chain employs TRBV10-2 and TRBJ1-1; D uncertain. Per germline, CDR1 WSHSY and CDR2 SAAADI. This CDR3 has 14 amino acids. The germline V and J ends were trimmed by 8 bases and 3 bases, with 16 bases remaining between them. The CDR3 region is CASASDPADTEAFF. The DNA of the CDR3 is TGCGCCAGCGCCTCCGACCCGGCGGACACTGAAGCTTTCTTT.

The V gene is TRBV2, the J gene TRBJ2-3, with D uncertain. Germline-derived CDR1 and CDR2 are SNHLY and FYNNEI. This CDR3 has 15 residues. Trimming took off 4 bases at V and 2 bases at J, with 13 bases between the two ends. The chain's CDR3 is CASSVRRPDTDTQYF. The CDR3 nucleotides are TGTGCCAGCAGTGTAAGGCGGCCCGACACAGATACGCAGTATTTT.

This chain connects TRBV4-1 to TRBJ2-5; 10 nucleotides line up with TRBD2. In germline, CDR1 is MGHRA, CDR2 YSYEKL. V gave up 0 bases and J gave up 3 bases; unmatched junction bases: 7. The CDR3 is made up of 17 amino acids. CDR3 DNA: TGCGCCAGCAGCCAAGATCACGGACTAGCGGCGAAAGAGACCCAGTACTTC. As protein: CASSQDHGLAAKETQYF.

V gene TRBV24-1 combines with J gene TRBJ2-1, with 9 bases aligning to TRBD1. The CDR3 is 13 residues long. The germline V gene encodes CDR1 KGHDR and CDR2 SFDVKD. V was clipped by 9 bases and J by 4 bases; unmatched bases: 3. As DNA, the CDR3 is TGTGCCACCGAGGGGACAGGGTACAATGAGCAGTTCTTC. It codes for CATEGTGYNEQFF.

This clone was found once. The rearrangement uses TRBV30 and TRBJ2-5, with TRBD2 as a possible D gene (6 bases). Germline V lookup: CDR1 GTSNPN, CDR2 SVGIG (reference sequence). The CDR3 covers 12 residues. V was cut by 5 bases and J by 5 bases, with 12 bases left in between. The CDR3 is CAWSRSGETQYF. As DNA, the CDR3 is TGTGCCTGGTCCAGGAGCGGGGAGACCCAGTACTTC.

This chain joins TRBV6-6 and TRBJ1-3; 7 bases are shared with TRBD1. Germline V gene lookup returns CDR1 MNHNY and CDR2 SVGAGI (reference sequence). V gave up 3 bases and J gave up 2 bases; unmatched junction bases: 7. The CDR3 totals 16 residues. The CDR3 sequence: CASSYHQTGPGNTIYF. In nucleotides, the CDR3 is TGTGCCAGCAGTTATCACCAGACAGGGCCTGGAAACACCATATATTTT.

The gene calls are TRBV5-5 and TRBJ1-3; D gene ambiguous. The CDR3 spans 16 residues. Looked up from germline, CDR1 is SGHKS and CDR2 is YYEKEE (reference sequence). V was shortened by 6 bases and J by 0 bases, with 16 bases between the two germline ends. The chain's CDR3 is CASTRRGFNSGNTIYF. As DNA, the CDR3 is TGTGCCAGCACCCGGAGAGGGTTTAACTCTGGAAACACCATATATTTT. The entire variable domain, with the rest obtained from reference TRBV5-5 and TRBJ1-3, is as follows: DAGVTQSPTHLIKTRGQQVTLRCSPISGHKSVSWYQQVLGQGPQFIFQYYEKEERGRGNFPDRFSARQFPNYSSELNVNALLLGDSALYLCASTRRGFNSGNTIYFGEGSWLTVV.

This clone was found once. The chain has TRBV7-2 and TRBJ2-1; 11 bases match TRBD2. Trimming took 1 base from V and 6 from J; bases not matched to a gene: 5. This CDR3 spans 16 amino acids. Germline values: CDR1 SGHTA, CDR2 FQGNSA. CDR3 protein: CASSLDSGGAGNEQFF. CDR3 in DNA: TGTGCCAGCAGCTTAGATAGCGGGGGGGCTGGCAATGAGCAGTTCTTC.

Points on this clone: At one of its ends the junction is not consistent with the germline gene, which may arise from a read error. J is TRBJ2-2 and V is TRBV29-1, with TRBD1 identical over 11 bases. The CDR3 is 13 residues long. Germline V gene data show CDR1 as SQVTM and CDR2 as ANQGSEA. CDR3 nucleotides: TGCAGCGTTGAAGATCCGGGGACAGGGGGGCTGTTTTTT. Its translation: CSVEDPGTGGLFF.

V is TRBV27 and J is TRBJ2-7; 11 positions agree with TRBD1. Losses at the gene ends were 7 bases for V and 7 bases for J; bases not matched to a gene: 6. This CDR3 has 13 residues. Germline assignment: CDR1 MNHEY and CDR2 SMNVEV (reference sequence). This CDR3 reads CASTGQGAEEQYF. CDR3 nucleotide sequence: TGTGCCAGCACCGGACAGGGGGCAGAGGAGCAGTACTTC.

The chain joins TRBV5-4 to TRBJ2-7, with a tentative D call TRBD2 (6 bases). V dropped 5 bases and J dropped 7 bases, with 10 bases sitting between them. Germline V lookup: CDR1 SGHNT, CDR2 YYREEE (reference sequence). CDR3 length equals 11 residues. The CDR3 is CASSSAGEQYF. In nucleotides, the CDR3 is TGTGCCAGCAGTTCCGCGGGGGAGCAGTACTTC.

The chain couples TRBV19 to TRBJ1-5; D is unresolved. The V end was cut by 0 bases, the J end by 6 bases, with 27 bases between. This CDR3 region has 20 residues. Germline-derived CDR1 and CDR2 are LNHDA and SQIVND (reference sequence). The CDR3 region is CASSIEIRTDYSLGGQPQHF. DNA of the CDR3: TGTGCCAGTAGTATAGAAATACGGACCGACTATAGCTTGGGAGGTCAGCCCCAGCATTTT.

This chain connects TRBV27 to TRBJ1-4, with 7 nucleotides matching TRBD1. The CDR3 is 13 amino acids. The J segment lost 11 bases and the V segment lost 6 bases, leaving 9 bases of the junction unmatched. CDR1 is MNHEY, CDR2 SMNVEV, per germline (reference sequence). CDR3 nucleotide sequence: TGTGCCAGCAGCAAAGCGACAGGGCAGAAACTGTTTTTT. Translation gives CASSKATGQKLFF.

This chain connects TRBV5-1 to TRBJ2-3; 8 bases are shared with TRBD1. The length of the CDR3 is 14 residues. V lost 3 bases to trimming and J lost 3 bases; unmatched junction nucleotides: 3. CDR1 SGHRS and CDR2 YFSETQ come from the germline V gene. The CDR3 DNA reads as TGCGCCAGCAGCTCAGGGGGCGCGACAGATACGCAGTATTTT. This codes for CASSSGGATDTQYF.

The chain has TRBV7-2 and TRBJ1-1, with unresolved D. The germline V gene has CDR1 SGHTA and CDR2 FQGNSA. CDR3 length equals 13 residues. Deletions cut 5 bases from V and 2 bases from J, with 9 bases between. This CDR3 is CASSLAKNTEAFF. The CDR3 bases are TGTGCCAGCAGCCTCGCGAAAAACACTGAAGCTTTCTTT.

The chain joins TRBV9 to TRBJ2-5; D is uncertain. V dropped 0 bases and J dropped 6 bases, with 9 bases sitting between them. CDR3 length: 13 residues. Germline CDR1 and CDR2: SGDLS and YYNGEE. DNA for the CDR3: TGTGCCAGCAGCGTAGAGCCCTCGAAGACCCAGTACTTC. Its protein product is CASSVEPSKTQYF.

This clone has only a few counts. The V and J genes are TRBV27 and TRBJ2-7, with a tentative D call TRBD1 (6 bases). This CDR3 is 13 amino acids long. V shed 6 bases and J shed 3 bases, with 12 bases lying between them. From germline, CDR1 is MNHEY and CDR2 SMNVEV (reference sequence). CDR3 in amino acids: CASSSGQYYEQYF. The DNA of the CDR3 is TGTGCCAGCAGCTCCGGACAGTACTACGAGCAGTACTTC.

This clone occurred a few times. The chain combines TRBV10-1 with TRBJ2-3, with D possibly matching TRBD1 (6 bases). Germline-derived CDR1 and CDR2 are WNHNN and SYGVQD (reference sequence). V lost 2 bases and J lost 2, with 14 bases in between. The CDR3 is 16 residues long. In DNA form, the CDR3 reads TGCGCCAGCAGTGAGAGGCCAGGGGCGTCCACAGATACGCAGTATTTT. Amino acids: CASSERPGASTDTQYF.